A single sample gave rise to the 32 T cell receptor beta chains below, sequenced in a study of shared clonotypes between healthy human individuals. Only in-frame clones appear in the TCRdb table, and some are missing; sequencing was by immunoSEQ multiplex PCR. The sample consists of about 1.9 million clones, over 85% of them appearing once. CD45RO-negative, CCR7-positively selected cells formed the naive CD8 fraction, excluding terminally differentiated effector memory CD45RA+ cells. The material sequenced was naive CD8+ T cells from PBMCs. The receptor source for this set is a man aged 18 to 30 in good health. Some clones in this sample may be carry-over from other donors' samples.

The rearrangement uses TRBV19 and TRBJ2-4; TRBD1 matches 7 bases. V was clipped by 3 bases and J by 8 bases; unmatched bases: 13. In germline, CDR1 is LNHDA, CDR2 SQIVND (reference sequence). This CDR3 comprises 16 residues. As DNA, the CDR3 is TGTGCCAGTAGTATTTACCAGGGGGAAGGGATGGACATTCAGTACTTC. It codes for CASSIYQGEGMDIQYF.

The chain couples TRBV28 to TRBJ2-2; TRBD2 matches at 12 bases. This CDR3 is built from 16 residues. Looked up from germline, CDR1 is MDHEN and CDR2 is SYDVKM. The ends lost 6 bases at V and 7 bases at J; junction bases unmatched: 9. The CDR3 loop reads CASRLWLAGGDGELFF. The CDR3 nucleotides read TGTGCCAGCAGACTGTGGCTAGCGGGAGGGGACGGGGAGCTGTTTTTT.

The chain uses TRBV19 and TRBJ1-5; D not certain. V was trimmed by 5 bases and J by 2 bases, leaving 16 bases between them. CDR1 and CDR2 from the germline V gene are LNHDA and SQIVND (reference sequence). This CDR3 region has 16 residues. CDR3 residues: CASSYIRHSGNQPQHF. Written as DNA, the CDR3 is TGTGCCAGTAGTTACATCCGCCACTCGGGCAATCAGCCCCAGCATTTT.

This clone was detected only once. The J gene is TRBJ2-7, the V gene TRBV6-5; D may be TRBD2 (5 bases). V was trimmed by 0 bases and J by 2 bases, leaving 11 bases between them. The CDR3 covers 15 residues. Per germline, CDR1 MNHEY and CDR2 SVGAGI. CDR3 sequence reads: CASSYSRGSTYEQYF. The CDR3, as DNA: TGTGCCAGCAGTTACTCGAGAGGGAGCACCTACGAGCAGTACTTC.

A word on this clone: Other nucleotide sequences in the sample specify the same CDR3. CDR3 sequence reads: CASSVVGTSSYNEQFF. The CDR3 region has the DNA TGTGCCAGCAGCGTAGTGGGGACCTCGTCCTACAATGAGCAGTTCTTC. This chain uses TRBV9 with TRBJ2-1, with D possibly called TRBD1 or TRBD2 (5 bases each). The CDR3 covers 16 residues. Germline V lookup: CDR1 SGDLS, CDR2 YYNGEE. The V and J ends lost 0 bases and 1 base respectively, with 11 bases between them.

The J gene is TRBJ1-5, the V gene TRBV21-1. TRBV21-1 is a documented pseudogene. This CDR3 region has 19 residues. The DNA of the CDR3 is TGTGCCAGCAGCAAACCCGGGACCCCCGGGGGATATTGGAATCAGCCCCAGCATTTT. Protein sequence: CASSKPGTPGGYWNQPQHF.

This chain uses TRBV7-3 with TRBJ2-7; D possibly matches TRBD1 or TRBD2 (5 bases each). This CDR3 is 14 amino acids long. The V and J ends lost 5 bases and 6 bases respectively, with 17 bases between them. Germline CDR1 reads SGHTA; CDR2 reads FQGTGA. This chain's CDR3 is CASSPVGVAGEQYF. CDR3 coding DNA: TGTGCCAGCAGCCCCGTGGGGGTGGCGGGCGAGCAGTACTTC.

The V call is TRBV29-1, the J call TRBJ1-2; D not resolved. This CDR3 is built from 17 residues. Looked up from germline, CDR1 is SQVTM and CDR2 is ANQGSEA. V was shortened by 4 bases and J by 4 bases, with 25 bases between the two germline ends. The CDR3 nucleotides are TGCAGCGTTGGGGTTTGGGATGTAGGAACCCAGCCCTATGGCTACACCTTC. This sequence encodes CSVGVWDVGTQPYGYTF.

Here the CDR3 DNA reads TGTGCCAGTAGTGTGCGACTAGCGGGGGACAACACAGATACGCAGTATTTT. It encodes CASSVRLAGDNTDTQYF. V is TRBV19 and J is TRBJ2-3; 12 bases are shared with TRBD2. Germline loops: CDR1 LNHDA, CDR2 SQIVND (reference sequence). V shed 5 bases and J 2 bases; nucleotides not matched to a gene: 8. This CDR3 contains 17 residues. The full variable domain, completed using reference TRBV19 and TRBJ2-3, is DGGITQSPKYLFRKEGQNVTLSCEQNLNHDAMYWYRQDPGQGLRLIYYSQIVNDFQKGDIAEGYSVSREKKESFPLTVTSAQKNPTAFYLCASSVRLAGDNTDTQYFGPGTRLTVL.

The chain joins TRBV15 to TRBJ2-1; 7 bases are a match to TRBD2. Trimming took 3 bases from V and 5 from J; bases not matched to a gene: 10. The CDR3 has 16 residues. Germline V gene sequence: CDR1 LNHNV, CDR2 YYDKDF (reference sequence). The CDR3 reads CATSRWGAGLDNEQFF. The CDR3 DNA is TGTGCCACCAGCAGGTGGGGAGCGGGACTCGACAATGAGCAGTTCTTC.

The chain is built from TRBV9 and TRBJ2-1; TRBD1 agrees at 10 bases. From germline, CDR1 is SGDLS and CDR2 YYNGEE. Trimming cost V 2 bases and J 0 bases; bases outside gene matches: 2. CDR3 length: 16 residues. In DNA form, the CDR3 reads TGTGCCAGCAGCGTCCGGGACAGGGGCTCCTACAATGAGCAGTTCTTC. Protein product: CASSVRDRGSYNEQFF.

This clone was detected only once. The chain carries TRBV7-6 and TRBJ2-2, with 9 bases fitting TRBD1. CDR1 SGHVS and CDR2 FNYEAQ come from the germline V gene. This CDR3 is built from 15 residues. V lost 5 bases to trimming and J lost 5 bases; unmatched junction nucleotides: 6. The chain's CDR3 is CASSDRTGVTGELFF. In nucleotides, the CDR3 is TGTGCCAGCAGCGATCGGACAGGGGTAACCGGGGAGCTGTTTTTT. The full variable domain, with the rest looked up from reference TRBV7-6 and TRBJ2-2, is GAGVSQSPRYKVTKRGQDVALRCDPISGHVSLYWYRQALGQGPEFLTYFNYEAQQDKSGLPNDRFSAERPEGSISTLTIQRTEQRDSAMYRCASSDRTGVTGELFFGEGSRLTVL.

The gene calls are TRBV19 and TRBJ2-1; D is unclear. CDR1 LNHDA and CDR2 SQIVND come from the germline V gene (reference sequence). Trimming took off 2 bases at V and 5 bases at J, with 13 bases between the two ends. This CDR3 is built from 15 residues. The CDR3 bases are TGTGCCAGTAGTATATGGCACCCCGGAGACAATGAGCAGTTCTTC. Its translation is CASSIWHPGDNEQFF.

The rearrangement joins TRBV11-2 to TRBJ2-4, with D unresolved. The V and J ends lost 1 base and 9 bases respectively, with 13 bases between them. The CDR3 length is 14 residues. Germline V gene data show CDR1 as SGHAT and CDR2 as FQNNGV. CDR3 nucleotides: TGTGCCAGCAGCTTAGTTTCCTCCCCCAGCATTCAGTACTTC. Translation: CASSLVSSPSIQYF.

Regarding this clone: Additional DNA sequences in this sample encode the identical CDR3. J is TRBJ2-1 and V is TRBV19; possibly TRBD1 for D (5 bases). Germline assignment: CDR1 LNHDA and CDR2 SQIVND (reference sequence). The CDR3 extends over 15 amino acids. The germline V and J ends were trimmed by 3 bases and 4 bases, with 13 bases remaining between them. The CDR3 here is CASSISAGSYNEQFF. Written as DNA, the CDR3 is TGTGCCAGTAGTATTAGTGCAGGGTCGTACAATGAGCAGTTCTTC.

The genes are TRBV7-2 and TRBJ2-5, with D possibly being TRBD1 or TRBD2 (5 bases each). V was shortened by 5 bases and J by 0 bases, with 16 bases between the two germline ends. The germline V gene has CDR1 SGHTA and CDR2 FQGNSA. This CDR3 has 16 residues. The DNA of the CDR3 is TGTGCCAGCAGCCCGCCTGAGGGGTGGTACCAAGAGACCCAGTACTTC. It codes for CASSPPEGWYQETQYF.

V and J are TRBV27 and TRBJ1-2; D perhaps matches TRBD1 (6 bases). Germline-derived CDR1 and CDR2 are MNHEY and SMNVEV (reference sequence). Trimming pared 5 bases from V and 8 bases from J, leaving 18 bases between. The CDR3 is 14 amino acids. The CDR3 sequence: CASSPKDSLGGYTF. DNA for the CDR3: TGTGCCAGCAGTCCCAAGGACAGCCTAGGGGGCTACACCTTC.

The rearrangement links TRBV19 to TRBJ2-7; possibly TRBD2 for D (5 bases). V lost 5 bases to trimming and J lost 7 bases, with 12 bases between them. This CDR3 spans 12 amino acids. The germline CDR1 and CDR2 sequences are LNHDA and SQIVND (reference sequence). The CDR3 DNA sequence: TGTGCCAGTAGTCCGGGGTGGTATGAGCAGTACTTC. As protein: CASSPGWYEQYF. Variable domain in full (rest from reference TRBV19 and TRBJ2-7): DGGITQSPKYLFRKEGQNVTLSCEQNLNHDAMYWYRQDPGQGLRLIYYSQIVNDFQKGDIAEGYSVSREKKESFPLTVTSAQKNPTAFYLCASSPGWYEQYFGPGTRLTVT.

J is TRBJ2-3 and V is TRBV28, with 7 bases identical to TRBD1. From germline, CDR1 is MDHEN and CDR2 SYDVKM. With V trimmed by 5 bases and J by 2 bases, 7 bases remained unmatched. The CDR3 is 15 amino acids. The CDR3 nucleotides are TGTGCCAGCAGTCCTACAGGGGCCGCCACAGATACGCAGTATTTT. It encodes CASSPTGAATDTQYF.

The chain employs TRBV6-4 and TRBJ1-5; 12 nucleotides agree with TRBD1. The CDR3 is made up of 22 amino acids. J was trimmed by 5 bases and V by 0 bases; bases with no gene match: 20. The germline V gene has CDR1 MRHNA and CDR2 SNTAGT. CDR3 bases: TGTGCCAGCAGTGACTCGTCGCGGCGTGAGGGGACAGGGGGCTGGAGGTATCAGCCCCAGCATTTT. The encoded protein is CASSDSSRREGTGGWRYQPQHF.

The chain employs TRBV6-1 and TRBJ2-7; D is perhaps TRBD1 (7 bases). The CDR3 covers 14 residues. The V gene's germline CDR1 is MNHNS and CDR2 SASEGT. Trimming shortened V by 4 bases and J by 0 bases, and 10 bases separated the two germline ends. CDR3 amino acids: CASSGRGVSYEQYF. The CDR3 DNA reads as TGTGCCAGCAGTGGCAGGGGGGTCTCCTACGAGCAGTACTTC.

The J gene is TRBJ2-7, the V gene TRBV6-5, with 15 bases identical to TRBD2. Trimming took 5 bases from V and 4 from J; bases not matched to a gene: 3. The CDR3 is 15 amino acids. Germline V gene sequence: CDR1 MNHEY, CDR2 SVGAGI. This CDR3 reads CASSGLAGGSYEQYF. The CDR3 nucleotides are TGTGCCAGCAGTGGACTAGCGGGAGGGTCTTACGAGCAGTACTTC.

In DNA, the CDR3 is TGCAGCGTTGACGCGGGACAGGGCCTCTACGAGCAGTACTTC. It yields the protein CSVDAGQGLYEQYF. The V call is TRBV29-1, the J call TRBJ2-7, with 9 nucleotides matching TRBD1. The V segment lost 3 bases and the J segment 3 bases; nucleotides outside the gene matches: 6. Germline V gene lookup returns CDR1 SQVTM and CDR2 ANQGSEA. The CDR3 is 14 amino acids.

The gene calls are TRBV27 and TRBJ2-1; tentatively, D is TRBD1 (5 bases). CDR3 length: 15 residues. From germline, CDR1 is MNHEY and CDR2 SMNVEV (reference sequence). Deletions cut 6 bases from V and 0 bases from J, with 12 bases between. Here the CDR3 DNA reads TGTGCCAGCAGACCGCAGGGATACTCCTACAATGAGCAGTTCTTC. As protein: CASRPQGYSYNEQFF.

The chain joins TRBV4-2 to TRBJ2-2, with a possible D match to TRBD2 (6 bases). V was cut by 2 bases and J by 1 base, with 8 bases left in between. CDR3 size: 15 residues. Germline CDR1 LGHNA, CDR2 YNFKEQ. The CDR3: CASSQRDWNTGELFF. The CDR3 bases are TGTGCCAGCAGCCAAAGGGACTGGAACACCGGGGAGCTGTTTTTT.

The J gene is TRBJ1-4, the V gene TRBV7-9, with 8 bases aligning to TRBD1. V gave up 5 bases and J gave up 8 bases; unmatched junction bases: 10. This CDR3 is built from 15 residues. CDR1 is SEHNR, CDR2 FQNEAQ, per germline (reference sequence). Here the CDR3 DNA reads TGTGCCAGCAGCCCGAACAGGGGGGAAGGGGAAAAACTGTTTTTT. Residues: CASSPNRGEGEKLFF.

This chain uses TRBV19 with TRBJ2-7; tentatively, D is TRBD1 or TRBD2 (5 bases each). Germline loops: CDR1 LNHDA, CDR2 SQIVND (reference sequence). The CDR3 totals 14 residues. V dropped 6 bases and J dropped 2 bases, with 14 bases sitting between them. CDR3 DNA sequence: TGTGCCAGTAGCCTCCGGGACGAGACCTACGAGCAGTACTTC. Residues: CASSLRDETYEQYF. The variable domain in full, with the rest retrieved from reference TRBV19 and TRBJ2-7, is DGGITQSPKYLFRKEGQNVTLSCEQNLNHDAMYWYRQDPGQGLRLIYYSQIVNDFQKGDIAEGYSVSREKKESFPLTVTSAQKNPTAFYLCASSLRDETYEQYFGPGTRLTVT.

The V gene is TRBV5-6, the J gene TRBJ2-2, with D unresolved. Germline V gene lookup returns CDR1 SGHDT and CDR2 YYEEEE. CDR3 length equals 14 residues. Trimming removed 3 bases from V and 2 bases from J, with 8 bases in between. In DNA, the CDR3 is TGTGCCAGCAGCTACGCCAGTAACACCGGGGAGCTGTTTTTT. The encoded protein is CASSYASNTGELFF. Filled out from reference TRBV5-6 and TRBJ2-2, the complete variable domain reads DAGVTQSPTHLIKTRGQQVTLRCSPKSGHDTVSWYQQALGQGPQFIFQYYEEEERQRGNFPDRFSGHQFPNYSSELNVNALLLGDSALYLCASSYASNTGELFFGEGSRLTVL.

The V and J genes are TRBV7-2 and TRBJ2-7, with D maybe TRBD2 (5 bases). Looked up from germline, CDR1 is SGHTA and CDR2 is FQGNSA. Trimming removed 5 bases at V and 9 bases at J, with 17 bases between. CDR3 length: 13 amino acids. Here the CDR3 DNA reads TGTGCCAGCAGCCCACTTACCCCCGAGGGGCAGTACTTC. It is translated as CASSPLTPEGQYF.

This clone showed up just once. V gene TRBV4-1 combines with J gene TRBJ1-1; D unclear. The CDR3 runs 15 residues. V lost 1 base and J 1 base, leaving 10 bases between the germline ends. Germline CDR1 MGHRA, CDR2 YSYEKL. The CDR3 DNA follows: TGCGCCAGCAGCCAAGGTGTCACCTCGAACACTGAAGCTTTCTTT. Translation gives CASSQGVTSNTEAFF.

This chain uses TRBV5-6 with TRBJ1-4; no clear D gene. The CDR3 is made up of 16 amino acids. V lost 2 bases, J lost 5 bases, and 16 bases lay in between. Looked up from germline, CDR1 is SGHDT and CDR2 is YYEEEE. For the CDR3, the DNA is TGTGCCAGCAGCTTACGGACGAGGGCGGCAAATGAAAAACTGTTTTTT. It yields the protein CASSLRTRAANEKLFF.

The chain employs TRBV2 and TRBJ2-1, with TRBD1 matching over 7 bases. J gave up 5 bases and V 1 base, and 8 bases lay outside the gene matches. The CDR3 is 16 amino acids. Germline CDR1 reads SNHLY; CDR2 reads FYNNEI. CDR3 DNA: TGTGCCAGCAGTGAAGTAGAGGGGGCTTCGCACAATGAGCAGTTCTTC. Its protein is CASSEVEGASHNEQFF.